This T cell receptor (beta chain) was identified in a study of tumor-infiltrating lymphocytes in primary liver carcinoma. Out of unsorted whole blood came the blood RNA, and germline DNA was extracted as well. This clonotype occurred many times. Its antigen is unknown. cDNA specific to TCR beta was made from 500 ng of total RNA, with a constant-region primer employed for priming. Three rounds of nested multiplex PCR with slightly modified ARM-PCR produced TCR beta libraries. Use of TRBV1-TRBV30 forward primers with a C-beta reverse primer characterized the first two PCR rounds, which lasted around 11 cycles each. TCRdb ran MiXCR on the multiplex PCR reads and lists one entry per CDR3 protein. The sample yields hundreds of thousands of distinct CDR3 sequences, 50% to 60% seen once. Whole-study findings and limits: Blood had a significantly lower top-250-clone fraction than tumors did (p = 0.039). Because of bulk unsorted sampling, CD4+ and CD8+ repertoires were not subjected to comparison.

The CDR3 consists of 13 residues. Trimming stripped 0 bases from V and 5 bases from J, with 8 bases between. Per germline, CDR1 SGHNT and CDR2 YYREEE (reference sequence). The TCR comes from a woman in her twenties or thirties with primary liver carcinoma and hepatitis B virus infection. This sequence joins TRBV5-4 and TRBJ2-5; D unresolved. Sequences were obtained from peripheral blood. The DNA of the CDR3 is TGTGCCAGCAGCTTGGTTGGGCTTGAGACCCAGTACTTC. Protein: CASSLVGLETQYF.